The 18 T cell receptor beta chains presented below share a single source sample, sequenced in a study of blood T cells in healthy people across ages. Using a J-beta primer mix together with a sample-barcoded 5' primer, a second PCR was run for roughly 6 to 12 cycles. MiXCR, run by TCRdb on the 5' RACE reads, gives a single entry per CDR3 protein. The sample has 1.5 million to 2 million distinct CDR3 sequences, about 50% seen once. Sequencing was carried out using blood. Receptors originate from a woman aged 40 to 50 in good health.

In its sample, this clonotype was seen a few times. CDR3 DNA sequence: TGTGCCACCAGCAGTCTCGGGACAGGGAAGCAAGAGACCCAGTACTTC. It is translated as CATSSLGTGKQETQYF. V and J are TRBV15 and TRBJ2-5; 9 bases agree with TRBD1. CDR1 LNHNV and CDR2 YYDKDF come from the germline V gene (reference sequence). V lost 3 bases and J lost 2; bases outside the gene matches: 7. The CDR3 has 16 amino acids.

This clonotype turned up a few times. The CDR3 nucleotides read TGTGCCAGCAGTCCCTCTCCGGTCTACGAGCAGTACTTC. Translation: CASSPSPVYEQYF. This rearrangement joins TRBV28 to TRBJ2-7; D call uncertain. V was trimmed by 5 bases and J by 3 bases, leaving 11 bases between them. This CDR3 is 13 amino acids long. In germline, CDR1 is MDHEN, CDR2 SYDVKM.

This clonotype has a single count. The rearrangement joins TRBV6-2 or TRBV6-3 to TRBJ2-3, with D tentatively TRBD1 (5 bases). Germline V gene data show CDR1 as MNHEY and CDR2 as SVGEGT. Deletions cut 7 bases from V and 2 bases from J, with 13 bases between. CDR3 length equals 14 residues. This CDR3 reads CASNDPGLTDTQYF. CDR3 DNA sequence: TGTGCCAGCAACGACCCAGGGCTCACAGATACGCAGTATTTT.

Of note for this clonotype: The junction does not match germline at one end; this may be a read error. The rearrangement links TRBV18 to TRBJ2-5; 7 bases map to TRBD1. Per germline, CDR1 KGHSH and CDR2 LQKENI. This CDR3 comprises 13 residues. CDR3 sequence (DNA): TGTGCCAGCTCATCGGGACAGCAAGAGGCCCAGTACTTC. Its translation: CASSSGQQEAQYF.

V is TRBV15 and J is TRBJ1-5, with TRBD1 as a possible D gene (5 bases). CDR1 and CDR2 from the germline V gene are LNHNV and YYDKDF (reference sequence). V was cut by 0 bases and J by 7 bases, with 13 bases left in between. The CDR3 is made up of 15 amino acids. CDR3 region: CATSRDDSPWQPQHF. CDR3 coding DNA: TGTGCCACCAGCAGAGACGACAGCCCTTGGCAGCCCCAGCATTTT.

This chain uses TRBV4-3 with TRBJ2-7; D gene ambiguous. The V and J ends lost 0 bases and 0 bases respectively, with 15 bases between them. The CDR3 consists of 17 residues. CDR1 is LGHNA, CDR2 YSLEER, per germline. The DNA for the CDR3 is TGCGCCAGCAGCCAAGATTTTAAGGAGACTTACTCCTACGAGCAGTACTTC. This translates into CASSQDFKETYSYEQYF.

The rearrangement uses TRBV7-9 and TRBJ2-3, with D uncertain. The CDR3 consists of 15 residues. V was cut by 1 base and J by 2 bases, with 10 bases left in between. Per the germline V gene, CDR1 is SEHNR and CDR2 is FQNEAQ (reference sequence). The CDR3 protein is CASSLVSSNTDTQYF. DNA for the CDR3: TGTGCCAGCAGCTTAGTTTCGAGCAACACAGATACGCAGTATTTT.

The gene calls are TRBV28 and TRBJ2-4; TRBD2 matches 13 bases. CDR3 length equals 14 residues. The J segment lost 13 bases and the V segment lost 2 bases, leaving 5 bases of the junction unmatched. Germline CDR1 is MDHEN and CDR2 is SYDVKM. The CDR3, as DNA: TGTGCCAGCAGTTTAGGACTAGCGGGGGACGCGCAGTACTTC. As protein: CASSLGLAGDAQYF. Together with reference TRBV28 and TRBJ2-4, the CDR3 gives the full variable domain: DVKVTQSSRYLVKRTGEKVFLECVQDMDHENMFWYRQDPGLGLRLIYFSYDVKMKEKGDIPEGYSVSREKKERFSLILESASTNQTSMYLCASSLGLAGDAQYFGAGTRLSVL.

V usage is TRBV4-2 and J usage is TRBJ1-4; D is undetermined. With 1 base removed from V and 8 bases from J, the gap between germline ends came to 20 bases. The CDR3 has 17 amino acids. From germline, CDR1 is LGHNA and CDR2 YNFKEQ. The CDR3 loop is CASSQVGSGSSGEKLFF. In DNA, the CDR3 is TGTGCCAGCAGCCAAGTGGGATCCGGTTCCTCGGGGGAAAAACTGTTTTTT.

The chain recombines TRBV10-3 with TRBJ2-3, with no clear D. Germline CDR1 is ENHRY and CDR2 is SYGVKD. V lost 2 bases and J lost 2, with 11 bases in between. The CDR3 contains 15 residues. The CDR3 here is CAISELNPATDTQYF. For the CDR3, the DNA is TGTGCCATCAGTGAGCTAAACCCTGCCACAGATACGCAGTATTTT.

The rearrangement uses TRBV4-3 and TRBJ2-5; maybe TRBD2 (5 bases). CDR3 length: 13 residues. Trimming cost V 0 bases and J 6 bases, with 8 bases left between them. Germline lookup yields CDR1 LGHNA and CDR2 YSLEER. In nucleotides, the CDR3 is TGCGCCAGCAGCCAAGATACTAGACAGACCCAGTACTTC. Amino acid sequence: CASSQDTRQTQYF.

The gene calls are TRBV10-3 and TRBJ2-1, with D unclear. V was trimmed by 1 base and J by 7 bases, leaving 5 bases between them. From germline, CDR1 is ENHRY and CDR2 SYGVKD. The CDR3 runs 12 residues. The CDR3, as DNA: TGTGCCATCAGTGAGTGGGGTAATGAGCAGTTCTTC. Translated, it gives CAISEWGNEQFF.

The chain carries TRBV3-1 and TRBJ2-5; maybe TRBD1 (5 bases). The CDR3 is made up of 13 amino acids. Germline V gene lookup returns CDR1 LGHDT and CDR2 YNNKEL (reference sequence). Trimming pared 3 bases from V and 5 bases from J, leaving 10 bases between. CDR3 sequence reads: CASSQGPSETQYF. The CDR3 coding sequence is TGTGCCAGCAGCCAGGGGCCCTCGGAGACCCAGTACTTC.

This chain links TRBV28 with TRBJ2-1, with D possibly matching TRBD1 (6 bases). The DNA end favors TRBJ2-7, so the J call may be wrong. From germline, CDR1 is MDHEN and CDR2 SYDVKM. The CDR3 consists of 15 residues. Here the CDR3 DNA reads TGTGCCAGCATTCCAGGGGTAGGCTCCTACAATGAGCAGTACTTC. This encodes CASIPGVGSYNEQYF.

The chain uses TRBV7-2 and TRBJ2-5; maybe TRBD2 (6 bases). The germline V and J ends were trimmed by 5 bases and 5 bases, with 24 bases remaining between them. CDR3 size: 17 residues. Germline CDR1 is SGHTA and CDR2 is FQGNSA. The CDR3 coding sequence is TGTGCCAGCAGCCGGCTAGCGAGTCCAACCAATCGGGAGACCCAGTACTTC. Translating it yields CASSRLASPTNRETQYF.

There are a few counts of this clonotype. This chain connects TRBV15 to TRBJ2-1; 11 positions match TRBD2. V gave up 6 bases and J gave up 3 bases; unmatched junction bases: 13. Germline CDR1 reads LNHNV; CDR2 reads YYDKDF (reference sequence). The CDR3 is made up of 18 amino acids. The CDR3 reads CATSDPLAGGRFYNEQFF. CDR3 DNA sequence: TGTGCCACCAGTGACCCGCTAGCGGGGGGCCGATTCTACAATGAGCAGTTCTTC.

This clonotype occurred once. The chain is built from TRBV5-1 and TRBJ2-3; 8 positions match TRBD2. V dropped 1 base and J dropped 1; count of bases not matched to a gene: 5. CDR3 length: 16 amino acids. Germline CDR1 SGHRS, CDR2 YFSETQ. The CDR3 reads CASSLPKGLGTDTQYF. In nucleotides, the CDR3 is TGCGCCAGCAGCTTGCCAAAGGGACTAGGCACAGATACGCAGTATTTT.

The J gene is TRBJ2-3, the V gene TRBV5-1, with D perhaps given as TRBD1 or TRBD2 (5 bases each). This CDR3 is 16 amino acids long. Trimming shortened V by 0 bases and J by 0 bases, and 11 bases separated the two germline ends. Germline V gene sequence: CDR1 SGHRS, CDR2 YFSETQ. The CDR3 DNA follows: TGCGCCAGCAGCTTGGCCGGGACGGCTAGCACAGATACGCAGTATTTT. The encoded protein is CASSLAGTASTDTQYF.